This is a list of T cell receptor beta chains from one sample in a study of cytomegalovirus exposure and HLA in healthy donors. Sequencing used immunoSEQ multiplex PCR; TCRdb keeps in-frame clones, though not all of them. Of approximately 89,000 clones listed, 76% were seen once; the top ten hold around 1.5%. Sequencing used PBMCs. The receptors shown here come from a male donor in good health and CMV-seronegative. Each CDR3 is given with its conserved first and last residue. Rows give clone size only sometimes, using once, few, many, or a class for an expanded clone.

.	TRBV27	TRBJ1-6	CASSLHTGTGGSPLHF
.	TRBV27	TRBJ1-1	CASSHVGAEAFF
.	TRBV6-5	TRBJ1-2	CASSLFDRVGYTF
once	TRBV28	TRBJ1-1	CASSLDRGQNTEAFF
.	TRBV7-2	TRBJ1-2	CASSPRQGRYGYTF
.	TRBV30	TRBJ2-7	CAWSVRGGEQYF
.	TRBV28	TRBJ1-2	CASRIPGFYGYTF
once	TRBV9	TRBJ1-2	CASSSATGTRSGYTF
.	TRBV6-6	TRBJ2-7	CASSRDRDTNEQYF
.	TRBV19	TRBJ2-3	CASSRTSVRGEDTQYF
.	TRBV18	TRBJ2-5	CASSSGAGETQYF
few	TRBV7-9	TRBJ2-3	CASNRMEAPTDTQYF
.	TRBV28	TRBJ1-2	CASSRDRDYGYTF
.	TRBV10-1	TRBJ1-5	CASSENGVQGYSNQPQHF
once	TRBV27	TRBJ2-7	CASSLSISYEQYF
.	TRBV7-2	TRBJ2-1	CASSFLSGSYNEQFF
once	TRBV5-6	TRBJ1-5	CASSSLTGTQPQHF
.	TRBV4-3	TRBJ1-1	CASSQDLRPNTEAFF
.	TRBV15	TRBJ1-4	CATSRWRVGNEKLFF
.	TRBV18	TRBJ2-3	CASSLSSTDTQYF
.	TRBV28	TRBJ2-3	CASSLETGGNTQYF
.	TRBV21-1	TRBJ2-4	CASTYLVRAGEVRAKNIQYF
.	TRBV29-1	TRBJ1-4	CSVEDHHPGQVNEKLFF
.	TRBV19	TRBJ1-1	CASSLELGANTEAFF
few	TRBV4-1	TRBJ1-2	CASSQTGGDGYGYTF
.	TRBV12-5	TRBJ2-3	CASGSAGHTQYF
few	TRBV5-1	TRBJ2-1	CASSLLAGGTSNEQFF
.	TRBV5-8	TRBJ2-1	CASSSRQGAGNEQFF
once	TRBV5-1	TRBJ2-7	CASSPGLGTSGFYEQYF
.	TRBV12-5	TRBJ1-2	CASGLVPREDRYGYGYTF
.	TRBV7-9	TRBJ1-2	CASSPRGAGNYGYTF
.	TRBV9	TRBJ1-1	CASSVVSGNTEAFF
once	TRBV4-3	TRBJ2-2	CASSQRDRDTGELFF
.	TRBV30	TRBJ2-3	CAWSGDFSGTDTQYF
.	TRBV19	TRBJ1-6	CASSPGTGSHYSPLHF
.	TRBV30	TRBJ2-1	CAWSRGLGGYREQFF
.	TRBV4-1	TRBJ1-3	CTSSQGWGTGSSGNTIYF
.	TRBV7-9	TRBJ2-7	CASSLGGSPTYEQYF
.	TRBV27	TRBJ1-1	CASSWAQGNTEAFF
.	TRBV5-6	TRBJ2-7	CASSPGLETYEQYF
.	TRBV5-1	TRBJ2-3	CASRQGARPHTQYF
once	TRBV28	TRBJ1-4	CASSLGQATNEKLFF
.	TRBV20-1	TRBJ1-1	CSAHRVFEAFF
once	TRBV5-1	TRBJ1-5	CASSLETGHNQPQHF
few	TRBV7-2	TRBJ1-2	CASGSGGNYGYTF
.	TRBV7-2	TRBJ2-3	CASSLAPGGPDTQYF
.	TRBV7-2	TRBJ2-5	CASSTRQGTETQYF
.	TRBV4-3	TRBJ2-3	CASSPGTSGINTQYF
.	TRBV6-5	TRBJ2-1	CASSRAANEQFF
.	TRBV29-1	TRBJ1-1	CSASQGALGTEAFF